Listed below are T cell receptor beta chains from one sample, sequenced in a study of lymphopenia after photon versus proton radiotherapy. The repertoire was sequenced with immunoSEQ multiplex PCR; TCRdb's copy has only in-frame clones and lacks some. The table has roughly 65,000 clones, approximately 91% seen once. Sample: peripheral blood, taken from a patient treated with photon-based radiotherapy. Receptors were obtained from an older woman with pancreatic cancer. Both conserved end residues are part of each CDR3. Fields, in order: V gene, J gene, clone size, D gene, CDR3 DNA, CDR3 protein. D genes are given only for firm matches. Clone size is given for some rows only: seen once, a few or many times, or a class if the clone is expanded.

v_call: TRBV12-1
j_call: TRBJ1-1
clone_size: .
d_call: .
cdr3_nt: TGTGCCAGCAGCTTTACCCCTCAGCCCGAACTTCCCTTCATGAACACTGAAGCTTTCTTT
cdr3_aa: CASSFTPQPELPFMNTEAFF

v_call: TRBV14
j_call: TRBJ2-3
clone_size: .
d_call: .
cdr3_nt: TGTGCCAGCAGCCAATGGGGAGGTAGGACTACCTACACAGATACGCAGTATTTT
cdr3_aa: CASSQWGGRTTYTDTQYF

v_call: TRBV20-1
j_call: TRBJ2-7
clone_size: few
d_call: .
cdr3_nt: TGCAGTGCTACCCCCTCAGCCGAGCAGTACTTC
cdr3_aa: CSATPSAEQYF

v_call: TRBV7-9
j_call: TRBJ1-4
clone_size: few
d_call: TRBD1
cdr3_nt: TGTGCCAGCAGCCCCGACAGGGGTACTAATGAAAAACTGTTTTTT
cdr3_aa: CASSPDRGTNEKLFF

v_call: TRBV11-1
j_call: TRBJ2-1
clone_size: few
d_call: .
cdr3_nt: TGTGCCAGCAGCTCCACGCCCGAGGGTGTTGGAAGATCGAATGAGCAGTTCTTC
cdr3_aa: CASSSTPEGVGRSNEQFF

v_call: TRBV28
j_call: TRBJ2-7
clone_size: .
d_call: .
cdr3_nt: TGTGCCAGCAGTTCTACTGCTGCTTACGAGCAGTACTTC
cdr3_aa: CASSSTAAYEQYF

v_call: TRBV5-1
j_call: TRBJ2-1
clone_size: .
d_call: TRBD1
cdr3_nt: TGCGCCAGCAGCTTGAGGACAGGGGGGTACTACAATGAGCAGTTCTTC
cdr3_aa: CASSLRTGGYYNEQFF

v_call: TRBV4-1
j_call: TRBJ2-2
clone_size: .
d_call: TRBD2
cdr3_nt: TGCGCCAGCAGCCAAGGGGGACTAGCGGGAGTGGGAACCGGGGAGCTGTTTTTT
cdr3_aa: CASSQGGLAGVGTGELFF

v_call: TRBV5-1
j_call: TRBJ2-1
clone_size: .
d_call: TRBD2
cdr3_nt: TGCGCCAGCAGCCCGGGACTAGCGGGAGGCGGGCAGTTCTTC
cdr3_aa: CASSPGLAGGGQFF

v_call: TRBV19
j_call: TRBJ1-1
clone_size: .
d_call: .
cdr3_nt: TGTGCCAGTAGTTCTCAGGGAGGAACTGAAGCTTTCTTT
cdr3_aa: CASSSQGGTEAFF

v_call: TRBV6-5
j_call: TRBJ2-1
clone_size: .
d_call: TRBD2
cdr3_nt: TGTGCCAGCAGTTTAGCGGGAGTGAACAATGAGCAGTTCTTC
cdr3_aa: CASSLAGVNNEQFF

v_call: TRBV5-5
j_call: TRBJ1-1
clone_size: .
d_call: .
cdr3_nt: TGTGCCAGCAGCCCTCTAGGTAACTTGAACACTGAAGCTTTCTTT
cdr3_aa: CASSPLGNLNTEAFF

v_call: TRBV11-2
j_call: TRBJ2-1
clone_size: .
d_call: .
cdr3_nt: TGTGCCAGCAGCTCCGGGCCCTCGAGTCCGGAGCAGTTCTTC
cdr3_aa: CASSSGPSSPEQFF

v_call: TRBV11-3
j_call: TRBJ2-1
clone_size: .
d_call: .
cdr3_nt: TGTGCCAGCAGCCCAACCCTCGGACCGGTCCATGAGCAGTTCTTC
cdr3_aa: CASSPTLGPVHEQFF

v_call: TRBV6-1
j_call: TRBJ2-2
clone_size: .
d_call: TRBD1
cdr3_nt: TGTGCCAGCAGTCCGGGGACAGAGAACGGGGAGCTGTTTTTT
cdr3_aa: CASSPGTENGELFF

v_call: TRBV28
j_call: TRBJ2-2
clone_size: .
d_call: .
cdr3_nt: TGTGCCAGCAGTTTGAGGGACGGGACCGGGGAGCTGTTTTTT
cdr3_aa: CASSLRDGTGELFF

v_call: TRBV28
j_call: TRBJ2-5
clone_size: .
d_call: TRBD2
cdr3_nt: TGTGCCAGCAGTTTACAGCTAGCGGGGGCCCAAGAGACCCAGTACTTC
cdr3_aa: CASSLQLAGAQETQYF

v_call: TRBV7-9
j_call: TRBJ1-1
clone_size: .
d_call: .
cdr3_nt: TGTGCCAGCAGCGAGATTGAGACTGAAGCTTTCTTT
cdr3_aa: CASSEIETEAFF

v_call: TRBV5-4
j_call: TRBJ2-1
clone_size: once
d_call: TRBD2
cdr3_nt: TGTGCCAGCAGCCTAGGGACTAGCTCCGGTGAGCAGTTCTTC
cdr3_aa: CASSLGTSSGEQFF